This T cell receptor beta chain comes out of a study of metastatic and nonmetastatic thyroid tumors (TCRdb year 2020). Broadly, across the study: Repertoires were compared across peripheral blood and tumor or nodule tissue samples from malignant and benign thyroid patients. Summary of the overall study and its limitations: In both blood and tumor samples, malignant tumors were reported to have significantly higher TCR beta diversity than benign nodules.

Libraries were built with PCR. The run used an Illumina HiSeq 4000. The TCR beta-chain CDR3 region of each patient was profiled by high-throughput sequencing. Concerning the study's data processing: Drawing on CDR3 differences between clinicopathological groups, the researchers built a classifier meant to tell apart patients with distant-metastatic papillary thyroid cancer. The Shannon index was used to assess repertoire diversity, and the Morisita-Horn index was used to assess tumor-blood repertoire similarity. The public reads were run again by TCRdb, first through fastp at Q25 and then through MiXCR, and only productive beta chains were kept. The V and J calls were not made by the authors but by TCRdb's processing. The sample records about 20,000 clones, about 12% of which are singletons. The ten largest clonotypes hold about 6% of the sample. This clone was counted ten times or more. No antigen is known for it. Per-base quality was not reported, and no clone a single base away is much larger than it.

No patient had received any treatment before thyroid surgery. Using T-cell receptor beta sequencing, the study looked back at clinical samples from patients collected from about 2011 to 2018. Sequencing was carried out using blood. The source of this sequence is a male donor with papillary thyroid cancer or a benign thyroid nodule (not recorded which). Some clones in this sample may be carry-over from other donors' samples.

The DNA sequence is TGTGCCACCAGCAGAGATGGCTCTGGGGCCAACGTCCTGACTTTC. The encoded protein is CATSRDGSGANVLTF. This chain is built from TRBV15 and TRBJ2-6, with the identity of the D gene unclear. Measured from the cysteine to the phenylalanine, the CDR3 is 15 residues long. Just CDR3 DNA is preserved here, 45 bases in frame from base 1. V loses 0 bases of germline sequence and J loses 0 bases, and the interval between the two ends is 3 bases. The germline V gene (reference sequence) provides CDR1 LNHNV and CDR2 YYDKDF. Supplemented by the reference TRBV15 and TRBJ2-6 proteins around the CDR3, the complete variable domain is DAMVIQNPRYQVTQFGKPVTLSCSQTLNHNVMYWYQQKSSQAPKLLFHYYDKDFNNEADTPDNFQSRRPNTSFCFLDIRSPGLGDTAMYLCATSRDGSGANVLTFGAGSRLTVL.